Here is one T cell receptor (beta chain) with its context. Its antigen is not identified. V was pared by 5 bases and J by 7 bases, with 16 bases between. CDR3 length: 14 amino acids. CDR1 KGHDR and CDR2 SFDVKD come from the germline V gene. TCRdb reprocessed the 5' RACE reads via MiXCR and lists one record per CDR3 protein. The sample has approximately 480,000 distinct CDR3 sequences; roughly 20% are singletons. This specimen comes from a study of T-cell memory formation after mild COVID-19. The study, taken as a whole, reports: Day 15 to 85 contractors were CD4/CD8 balanced; later expanders leaned CD4+. Cross-reactive memory apparently joined, as some responding clones appeared in pre-infection memory.

The TCR sequence derives from an adult woman who had mild COVID-19 (a few samples of this study predate the infection). Cell type and time point are not known. The sample was PBMCs or a T cell subset sorted from them (not recorded which). The V gene is TRBV24-1, the J gene TRBJ1-2, with D maybe TRBD1 (5 bases). The CDR3, as DNA: TGTGCCACCAGTGCGACTGGGGGGATTGCTGGCTACACCTTC. It yields the protein CATSATGGIAGYTF.